These 24 T cell receptor beta chains were all obtained from the same sample, sequenced in a study of blood T cells in healthy people across ages. Alongside a J-beta primer mix, a sample-barcoded 5' primer served in a second PCR lasting roughly 6 to 11 cycles. In TCRdb, the 5' RACE reads were re-called with MiXCR into one record per CDR3 protein. The sample has over 700,000 distinct CDR3 sequences; 40% to 65% are singletons. The sample consisted of blood. These receptors all come from a man at least 80 years old in good health.

The V and J genes are TRBV24-1 and TRBJ2-1; 12 nucleotides match TRBD2. The J call may be wrong; the DNA end is better matched by TRBJ2-7. Looked up from germline, CDR1 is KGHDR and CDR2 is SFDVKD. The length of the CDR3 is 18 residues. In DNA form, the CDR3 reads TGTGCCACCAGTCCCCGACTAGCGGGAGTCAGCTCCTACAATGAGCAGTACTTC. Translated: CATSPRLAGVSSYNEQYF.

CDR3 residues: CASSFSGKYEQYF. Written as DNA, the CDR3 is TGTGCCAGCAGCTTCAGCGGGAAGTACGAGCAGTACTTC. The chain couples TRBV28 to TRBJ2-7; 7 bases map to TRBD2. The CDR3 covers 13 residues. CDR1 is MDHEN and CDR2 is SYDVKM in the germline V gene. V lost 6 bases and J lost 4; bases outside the gene matches: 6.

The chain joins TRBV5-1 to TRBJ2-1; D is uncertain. Trimming removed 0 bases at V and 10 bases at J, with 11 bases between. Germline CDR1 and CDR2: SGHRS and YFSETQ. The CDR3 length is 13 residues. The CDR3 loop reads CASSLALGWEQFF. The CDR3 DNA is TGCGCCAGCAGCTTGGCCCTGGGGTGGGAGCAGTTCTTC. Full variable domain (outside the CDR3, taken from reference TRBV5-1 and TRBJ2-1): KAGVTQTPRYLIKTRGQQVTLSCSPISGHRSVSWYQQTPGQGLQFLFEYFSETQRNKGNFPGRFSGRQFSNSRSEMNVSTLELGDSALYLCASSLALGWEQFFGPGTRLTVL.

This clonotype was found a few times. The gene calls are TRBV14 and TRBJ2-3; maybe TRBD2 (6 bases). The germline V and J ends were trimmed by 1 base and 5 bases, with 16 bases remaining between them. The CDR3 consists of 16 residues. The V gene's germline CDR1 is SGHDN and CDR2 FVKESK. CDR3 in DNA: TGTGCCAGCAGCCAAGCGTGGGGGAGGCCAGGAGATACGCAGTATTTT. Its protein product is CASSQAWGRPGDTQYF.

The CDR3 loop reads CASSPSSGAVYEQYF. In nucleotides, the CDR3 is TGTGCCAGCAGCCCATCCAGCGGGGCGGTTTACGAGCAGTACTTC. This chain links TRBV5-4 with TRBJ2-7, with 7 bases aligning to TRBD2. Germline-derived CDR1 and CDR2 are SGHNT and YYREEE (reference sequence). The CDR3 loop spans 15 amino acids. V dropped 4 bases and J dropped 4; count of bases not matched to a gene: 11.

V gene TRBV20-1 combines with J gene TRBJ1-1; D unclear. V was trimmed by 5 bases and J by 1 base, leaving 8 bases between them. Germline V gives CDR1 DFQATT, CDR2 SNEGSKA (reference sequence). The CDR3 loop spans 12 amino acids. This CDR3 reads CSAGVENTEAFF. The CDR3 region has the DNA TGCAGTGCTGGCGTCGAGAACACTGAAGCTTTCTTT.

This clonotype occurred once. The chain is built from TRBV14 and TRBJ2-3, with D tentatively TRBD2 (5 bases). V was trimmed by 4 bases and J by 14 bases, leaving 19 bases between them. The CDR3 length is 13 residues. The V gene's germline CDR1 is SGHDN and CDR2 FVKESK. The CDR3 region has the DNA TGTGCCAGCAGCCTACGGACTGCCAGAGACGCGTATTTT. Protein product: CASSLRTARDAYF.

The chain has TRBV6-1 and TRBJ1-2, with 11 bases lining up with TRBD1. V gave up 6 bases and J gave up 4 bases; unmatched junction bases: 7. Per germline, CDR1 MNHNS and CDR2 SASEGT. This CDR3 region has 15 residues. CDR3 protein: CASRPGTGGIYGYTF. For the CDR3, the DNA is TGTGCCAGCAGGCCCGGGACAGGGGGAATCTATGGCTACACCTTC.

This sequence joins TRBV5-6 and TRBJ2-7, with 9 bases lining up with TRBD2. V lost 0 bases to trimming and J lost 3 bases; unmatched junction nucleotides: 4. CDR1 is SGHDT, CDR2 YYEEEE, per germline. The CDR3 is 15 amino acids. The CDR3 sequence is CASSLGASGNYEQYF. DNA for the CDR3: TGTGCCAGCAGCTTGGGGGCTAGCGGGAACTACGAGCAGTACTTC.

This clonotype was seen more than once but under ten times. J is TRBJ1-6 and V is TRBV12-3 or TRBV12-4; perhaps TRBD1 as D (5 bases). V lost 7 bases and J lost 10, with 17 bases in between. This CDR3 spans 14 amino acids. DNA of the CDR3: TGTGCCAGCACCTGGGGCAGGCGAGACTCACCCCTCCACTTT. Encoded protein: CASTWGRRDSPLHF.

The V call is TRBV12-3 or TRBV12-4, the J call TRBJ2-1, with TRBD2 matching over 9 bases. The J segment lost 4 bases and the V segment lost 6 bases, leaving 13 bases of the junction unmatched. CDR3 length: 17 amino acids. CDR3 coding DNA: TGTGCCAGCAGCGCCTCGGAGCCTAGCGGGATTTACAATGAGCAGTTCTTC. It specifies CASSASEPSGIYNEQFF.

This clonotype was observed a handful of times. The chain employs TRBV29-1 and TRBJ2-1, with a weak D call TRBD2 (7 bases). V shed 8 bases and J shed 8 bases, with 13 bases lying between them. CDR3 size: 11 residues. Looked up from germline, CDR1 is SQVTM and CDR2 is ANQGSEA. CDR3 in amino acids: CSSWGGYEQFF. CDR3 DNA: TGCAGCTCGTGGGGGGGCTATGAGCAGTTCTTC.

The chain uses TRBV12-3 or TRBV12-4 and TRBJ2-3; 10 bases are shared with TRBD1. This CDR3 is built from 20 residues. V trimming: 8 bases; J trimming: 14 bases; junction bases outside the gene matches: 34. The CDR3 loop reads CASPKLLTGGAIWEYRYAYF. The CDR3 DNA follows: TGTGCCAGCCCAAAGCTACTGACAGGGGGCGCGATATGGGAGTACAGATACGCGTATTTT.

The rearrangement joins TRBV18 to TRBJ1-2; 8 bases map to TRBD1. The germline CDR1 and CDR2 sequences are KGHSH and LQKENI. The CDR3 length is 16 residues. V lost 1 base, J lost 4 bases, and 8 bases stayed unmatched. CDR3: CASSPLSGGPLYGYTF. The CDR3 DNA follows: TGTGCCAGCTCACCACTCTCAGGGGGCCCCCTCTATGGCTACACCTTC. Based on the CDR3 plus reference TRBV18 and TRBJ1-2, the full variable domain is NAGVMQNPRHLVRRRGQEARLRCSPMKGHSHVYWYRQLPEEGLKFMVYLQKENIIDESGMPKERFSAEFPKEGPSILRIQQVVRGDSAAYFCASSPLSGGPLYGYTFGSGTRLTVV.

CDR3 nucleotides: TGCGCCAGCAGTAGCGGGAGTGCGGATGAGCAGTTCTTC. This sequence encodes CASSSGSADEQFF. The chain carries TRBV5-1 and TRBJ2-1, with TRBD2 matching over 9 bases. The CDR3 totals 13 residues. Germline trimming cut 5 bases from V and 8 bases from J; bases unmatched to any gene: 5. The germline gives CDR1 SGHRS, CDR2 YFSETQ.

A note on this clonotype: One end of the junction fails to match germline, which may point to a read error. The chain couples TRBV6-5 to TRBJ1-5; 8 bases line up with TRBD1. Germline-derived CDR1 and CDR2 are MNHEY and SVGAGI. The CDR3 extends over 15 amino acids. The CDR3 nucleotides read TGTGCCAGCAGTTACTCGGGGACAGGCGGTCAGCCTCAGCATTTT. It codes for CASSYSGTGGQPQHF.

The CDR3 is CATSMELAGVGDTQYF. Here the CDR3 DNA reads TGTGCCACCAGCATGGAACTAGCGGGAGTCGGAGATACGCAGTATTTT. The genes are TRBV15 and TRBJ2-3; 11 bases are a match to TRBD2. The V segment lost 4 bases and the J segment 5 bases; nucleotides outside the gene matches: 8. This CDR3 has 16 residues. The germline V gene has CDR1 LNHNV and CDR2 YYDKDF (reference sequence).

The chain couples TRBV2 to TRBJ2-7; maybe TRBD2 (6 bases). Trimming took 4 bases from V and 3 from J, leaving 16 bases between them. CDR3 length: 15 residues. Germline V gene lookup returns CDR1 SNHLY and CDR2 FYNNEI. CDR3 region: CASSAHWEVGYEQYF. CDR3 nucleotide sequence: TGTGCCAGCAGTGCCCACTGGGAGGTGGGCTACGAGCAGTACTTC.

This clonotype occurred a few times. V is TRBV5-1 and J is TRBJ2-7, with TRBD2 matching 7 bases. The length of the CDR3 is 13 residues. V was pared by 4 bases and J by 4 bases, with 5 bases of the junction left unmatched. Per germline, CDR1 SGHRS and CDR2 YFSETQ. The CDR3 DNA reads as TGCGCCAGCAGCGTCCTAGCGGATTACGAGCAGTACTTC. It translates to CASSVLADYEQYF.

The chain has TRBV20-1 and TRBJ2-3; 11 bases are a match to TRBD2. The CDR3 loop spans 16 amino acids. Germline-derived CDR1 and CDR2 are DFQATT and SNEGSKA (reference sequence). The J segment lost 7 bases and the V segment lost 5 bases, leaving 14 bases of the junction unmatched. The CDR3 DNA sequence: TGCAGTGCTCAGCGGCTAGCGGGAGGTACCTCGAATACGCAGTATTTT. Protein product: CSAQRLAGGTSNTQYF.

The chain combines TRBV9 with TRBJ1-4; D remains unclear. Germline V gene sequence: CDR1 SGDLS, CDR2 YYNGEE. This CDR3 spans 12 amino acids. V lost 5 bases and J 4 bases, leaving 6 bases between the germline ends. The CDR3 loop reads CASSDGNEKLFF. For the CDR3, the DNA is TGTGCCAGCAGTGACGGTAATGAAAAACTGTTTTTT. The full variable domain, completed using reference TRBV9 and TRBJ1-4, is DSGVTQTPKHLITATGQRVTLRCSPRSGDLSVYWYQQSLDQGLQFLIQYYNGEERAKGNILERFSAQQFPDLHSELNLSSLELGDSALYFCASSDGNEKLFFGSGTQLSVL.

This sequence joins TRBV20-1 and TRBJ2-5, with 9 positions matching TRBD1. The assigned J gene may be wrong: the sequence end matches TRBJ2-7 better. Germline V CDR1 and CDR2: DFQATT, SNEGSKA (reference sequence). The CDR3 length is 14 residues. The CDR3 coding sequence is TGCAGTGCTCCGTGGACAGGGGCGTACTACGAGCAGTACTTC. Amino acid sequence: CSAPWTGAYYEQYF.

The chain joins TRBV7-2 to TRBJ2-3; tentative D call: TRBD1 (6 bases). CDR3 length: 15 amino acids. CDR1 and CDR2 (germline): SGHTA, FQGNSA. The V gene lost 5 bases and the J gene lost 2 bases, with 14 bases spanning the gap. The CDR3 protein is CASSQGWAVTDTQYF. The CDR3 DNA sequence: TGTGCCAGCAGCCAGGGGTGGGCAGTCACAGATACGCAGTATTTT.

This sequence joins TRBV29-1 and TRBJ2-7; 11 bases line up with TRBD2. Germline loops: CDR1 SQVTM, CDR2 ANQGSEA. V lost 6 bases and J lost 7; bases outside the gene matches: 11. CDR3 size: 14 residues. The CDR3 here is CSVRVAGGTSEQYF. CDR3 coding DNA: TGCAGCGTCAGGGTAGCGGGAGGGACGTCGGAGCAGTACTTC.